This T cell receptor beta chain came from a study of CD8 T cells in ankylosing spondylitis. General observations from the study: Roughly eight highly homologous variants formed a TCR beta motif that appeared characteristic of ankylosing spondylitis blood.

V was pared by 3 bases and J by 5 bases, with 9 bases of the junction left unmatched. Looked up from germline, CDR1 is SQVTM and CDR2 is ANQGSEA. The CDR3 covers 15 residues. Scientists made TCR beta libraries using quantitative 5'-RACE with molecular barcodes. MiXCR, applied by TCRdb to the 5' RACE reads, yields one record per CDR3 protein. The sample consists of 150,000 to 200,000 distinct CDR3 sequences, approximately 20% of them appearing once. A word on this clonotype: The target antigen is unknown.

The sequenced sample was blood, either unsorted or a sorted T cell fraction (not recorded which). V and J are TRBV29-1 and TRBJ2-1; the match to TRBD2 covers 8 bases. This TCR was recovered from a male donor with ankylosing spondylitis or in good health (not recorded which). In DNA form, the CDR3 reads TGCAGCGTTGATCACGGGATAGCGGGGCACAATGAGCAGTTCTTC. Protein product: CSVDHGIAGHNEQFF.